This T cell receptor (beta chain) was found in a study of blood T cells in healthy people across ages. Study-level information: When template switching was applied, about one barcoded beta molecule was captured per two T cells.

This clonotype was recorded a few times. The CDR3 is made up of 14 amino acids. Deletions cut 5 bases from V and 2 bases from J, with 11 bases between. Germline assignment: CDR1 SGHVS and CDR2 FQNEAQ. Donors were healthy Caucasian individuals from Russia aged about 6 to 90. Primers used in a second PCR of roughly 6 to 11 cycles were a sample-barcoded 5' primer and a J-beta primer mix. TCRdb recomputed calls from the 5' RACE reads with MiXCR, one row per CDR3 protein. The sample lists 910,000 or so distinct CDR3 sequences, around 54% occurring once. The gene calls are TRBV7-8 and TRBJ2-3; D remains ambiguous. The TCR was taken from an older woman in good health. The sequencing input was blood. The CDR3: CASSLAALTDTQYF. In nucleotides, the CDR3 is TGTGCCAGCAGCCTCGCAGCCCTCACAGATACGCAGTATTTT.